Sequencing of this T cell receptor (beta chain) was carried out in a study of blood T cell repertoires in COVID-19. Study details: The study drew acute and convalescent COVID-19 samples from the United States, Italy and Spain. PBMCs, B-cell-depleted T cells, or T cells provided the cDNA or gDNA that made up the material.

Original processing methods: Reference gene primer amplification gave nucleated cell count estimates. The method was immunoSEQ multiplex PCR; TCRdb's version includes in-frame clones alone and lacks a portion of them. The DNA was the basis for D and trimming; V, J and clone size are from that table. The sample lists about 130,000 clones, around 70% occurring once. The CDR3 is made up of 14 amino acids. The germline V gene has CDR1 SGHNT and CDR2 YENEEA. J lost 9 bases, V lost 5 bases, and 13 bases had no gene match. A Seattle source enrolled patients during active infection and followed them longitudinally.

The source is a man older than 75 with COVID-19, enrolled during active disease. Source material: peripheral blood. The chain recombines TRBV11-3 with TRBJ2-7, with 7 bases fitting TRBD1. For the CDR3, the DNA is TGTGCCAGCAGCCCAGACAGGGCCCCCTGGGCGCAGTACTTC. Translated, it gives CASSPDRAPWAQYF.